A selection of T cell receptor beta chains follows, all from one sample in a study of blood T cell repertoires in COVID-19. Method: immunoSEQ multiplex PCR; TCRdb's copy keeps in-frame clones and lacks some. The sample carries approximately 170,000 clones, under 90% recorded once. Specimen: PBMCs or T cells enriched from blood (not recorded which). These receptors were obtained from a man over 45 who had recovered from COVID-19. Each CDR3 is given with its conserved first and last residue. The D gene is left open where the match is weak. Rows may omit the clone size; those that give it use once, few, many or a size class.

j_gene: TRBJ1-2; d_gene: .; v_gene: TRBV4-2; abundance: .; CDR3nt: TGTGCCAGCAGCCAGACAGTGGGGGCCTATGGCTACACCTTC; CDR3aa: CASSQTVGAYGYTF
j_gene: TRBJ2-2; d_gene: TRBD1; v_gene: TRBV27; abundance: .; CDR3nt: TGTGCCAGCAGCTTAGGGACAGGGCGGGCCGGGGAGCTGTTTTTT; CDR3aa: CASSLGTGRAGELFF
j_gene: TRBJ2-3; d_gene: .; v_gene: TRBV30; abundance: .; CDR3nt: TGTGCCTGGGCGGGTAGCACAGATACGCAGTATTTT; CDR3aa: CAWAGSTDTQYF
j_gene: TRBJ1-3; d_gene: .; v_gene: TRBV9; abundance: .; CDR3nt: TGTGCCAGCAGCGTCGGAGGGGATGCTGGAAACACCATATATTTT; CDR3aa: CASSVGGDAGNTIYF
j_gene: TRBJ2-5; d_gene: TRBD2; v_gene: TRBV3-1/TRBV3-2; abundance: once; CDR3nt: TGTGCCAGCAGCCAAAGGGGCTCGAGAGCGGGGGGATGGGAGACCCAGTACTTC; CDR3aa: CASSQRGSRAGGWETQYF
j_gene: TRBJ2-6; d_gene: .; v_gene: TRBV14; abundance: .; CDR3nt: TGTGCCAGCAGCCAAGGGGGGGCTGGGGCCAACGTCCTGACTTTC; CDR3aa: CASSQGGAGANVLTF
j_gene: TRBJ1-1; d_gene: .; v_gene: TRBV9; abundance: few; CDR3nt: TGTGCCAGCAGCGTGGAGGGTCTTACGGAAGCTTTCTTT; CDR3aa: CASSVEGLTEAFF
j_gene: TRBJ2-7; d_gene: .; v_gene: TRBV4-2; abundance: .; CDR3nt: TGTGCCAGCTCTCAGGGGGGCTTCTCCTACGAGCAGTACTTC; CDR3aa: CASSQGGFSYEQYF
j_gene: TRBJ2-2; d_gene: .; v_gene: TRBV9; abundance: .; CDR3nt: TGTGCCAGCAGCCCTACTGACTTGAACACCGGGGAGCTGTTTTTT; CDR3aa: CASSPTDLNTGELFF
j_gene: TRBJ2-5; d_gene: TRBD2; v_gene: TRBV15; abundance: .; CDR3nt: TGTGCCACCACCACACTAGCGGGGGGCACCCAGTACTTC; CDR3aa: CATTTLAGGTQYF
j_gene: TRBJ1-2; d_gene: .; v_gene: TRBV9; abundance: .; CDR3nt: TGTGCCAGCAGCGTAGGGAGAGGCCACCGCGGCTACACCTTC; CDR3aa: CASSVGRGHRGYTF
j_gene: TRBJ1-6; d_gene: .; v_gene: TRBV11-2; abundance: .; CDR3nt: TGTGCCAGCAGCCTTGGAGGGGATAGAAGACCCCTCCACTTT; CDR3aa: CASSLGGDRRPLHF
j_gene: TRBJ2-7; d_gene: TRBD1; v_gene: TRBV2; abundance: .; CDR3nt: TGTGCCAGCAGTGCAGGGGGATCCTACGAGCAGTACTTC; CDR3aa: CASSAGGSYEQYF
j_gene: TRBJ1-2; d_gene: TRBD1; v_gene: TRBV4-1; abundance: .; CDR3nt: TGCGCCAGCAGCCAAGTAGGGACAGGCTATGGCTACACCTTC; CDR3aa: CASSQVGTGYGYTF
j_gene: TRBJ2-2; d_gene: .; v_gene: TRBV5-1; abundance: few; CDR3nt: TGCGCCAGCAGCTCCGTATATGACACCGGGGAGCTGTTTTTT; CDR3aa: CASSSVYDTGELFF
j_gene: TRBJ1-6; d_gene: TRBD1; v_gene: TRBV3-1/TRBV3-2; abundance: .; CDR3nt: TGTGCCAGCAGCCAAGAGCGACAGGGGAATTCACCCCTCCACTTT; CDR3aa: CASSQERQGNSPLHF
j_gene: TRBJ2-6; d_gene: .; v_gene: TRBV3-1/TRBV3-2; abundance: .; CDR3nt: TGTGCCAGCACCATCAAGGGAGGTCTACTTGGGGCCAACGTCCTGACTTTC; CDR3aa: CASTIKGGLLGANVLTF
j_gene: TRBJ2-7; d_gene: TRBD2; v_gene: TRBV7-9; abundance: once; CDR3nt: TGTGCCAGCAGCTCAGCGGGGGGGTACGAGCAGTACTTC; CDR3aa: CASSSAGGYEQYF
j_gene: TRBJ2-3; d_gene: .; v_gene: TRBV12-5; abundance: few; CDR3nt: TGTGCTAGTCGATCAGGGTACACAGATACGCAGTATTTT; CDR3aa: CASRSGYTDTQYF
j_gene: TRBJ1-2; d_gene: .; v_gene: TRBV28; abundance: .; CDR3nt: TGTGCCAGCAGTAAAGACAGGCGGCTAGCTGGCTACTATGGCTACACCTTC; CDR3aa: CASSKDRRLAGYYGYTF
j_gene: TRBJ1-5; d_gene: .; v_gene: TRBV5-6; abundance: .; CDR3nt: TGTGCCAGCAGCCCGGGATTTACAGGGAGTCAGCCCCAGCATTTT; CDR3aa: CASSPGFTGSQPQHF
j_gene: TRBJ2-7; d_gene: TRBD1; v_gene: TRBV9; abundance: .; CDR3nt: TGTGCCAGCAGCGTAGGAGGGACAGGGGGCTACGAGCAGTACTTC; CDR3aa: CASSVGGTGGYEQYF
j_gene: TRBJ1-3; d_gene: TRBD1; v_gene: TRBV18; abundance: .; CDR3nt: TGTGCCAGCTCACCAACGACAGGGAGAAACACCATATATTTT; CDR3aa: CASSPTTGRNTIYF
j_gene: TRBJ1-6; d_gene: TRBD1; v_gene: TRBV2; abundance: .; CDR3nt: TGTGCCAGCAGCACCGGACAGGCTAATTCACCCCTCCACTTT; CDR3aa: CASSTGQANSPLHF
j_gene: TRBJ2-1; d_gene: TRBD1; v_gene: TRBV7-9; abundance: few; CDR3nt: TGTGCCAGCAGCTTAGCGTTATCACGGGACAGGGGTAGCAATGAGCAGTTCTTC; CDR3aa: CASSLALSRDRGSNEQFF
j_gene: TRBJ1-2; d_gene: .; v_gene: TRBV5-6; abundance: .; CDR3nt: TGTGCCAGCAGCTTGGGCCGAAGCCTTTACAACTATGGCTACACCTTC; CDR3aa: CASSLGRSLYNYGYTF
j_gene: TRBJ1-1; d_gene: .; v_gene: TRBV29-1; abundance: .; CDR3nt: TGCAGTGGGGGGTCCGGGGGAGGCACTGAAGCTTTCTTT; CDR3aa: CSGGSGGGTEAFF
j_gene: TRBJ1-5; d_gene: TRBD1; v_gene: TRBV15; abundance: .; CDR3nt: TGTGCCACCAGCAGACCACCGACAGGGGTTGGTCGTCAGCCCCAGCATTTT; CDR3aa: CATSRPPTGVGRQPQHF
j_gene: TRBJ1-5; d_gene: .; v_gene: TRBV10-3; abundance: .; CDR3nt: TGTGCCATCCACCACGAGACAAGTCAGCCCCAGCATTTT; CDR3aa: CAIHHETSQPQHF